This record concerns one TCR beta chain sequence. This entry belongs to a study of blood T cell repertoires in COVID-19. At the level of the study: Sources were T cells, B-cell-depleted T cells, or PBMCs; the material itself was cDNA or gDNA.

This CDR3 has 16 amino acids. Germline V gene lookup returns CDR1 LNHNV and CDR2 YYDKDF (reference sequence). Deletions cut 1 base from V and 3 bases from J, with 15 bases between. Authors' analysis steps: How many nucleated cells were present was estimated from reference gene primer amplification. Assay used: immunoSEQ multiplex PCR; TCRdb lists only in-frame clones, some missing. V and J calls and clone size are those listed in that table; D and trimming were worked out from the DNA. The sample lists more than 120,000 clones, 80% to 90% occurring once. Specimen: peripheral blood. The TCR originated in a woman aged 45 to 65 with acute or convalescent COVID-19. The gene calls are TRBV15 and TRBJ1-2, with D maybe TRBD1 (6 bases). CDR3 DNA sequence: TGTGCCACCAGCAGAGCCTCCAGGGGTGAGCACTATGGCTACACCTTC. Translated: CATSRASRGEHYGYTF.